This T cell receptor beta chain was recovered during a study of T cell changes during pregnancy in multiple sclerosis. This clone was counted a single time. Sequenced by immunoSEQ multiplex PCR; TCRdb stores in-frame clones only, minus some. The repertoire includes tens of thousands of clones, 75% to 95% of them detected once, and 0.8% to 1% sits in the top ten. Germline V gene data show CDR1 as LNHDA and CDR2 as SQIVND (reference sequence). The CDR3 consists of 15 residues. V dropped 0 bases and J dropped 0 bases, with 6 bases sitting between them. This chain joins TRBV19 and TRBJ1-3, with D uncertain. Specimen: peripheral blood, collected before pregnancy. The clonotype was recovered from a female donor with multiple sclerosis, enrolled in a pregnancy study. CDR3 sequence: CASSIDPRSGNTIYF. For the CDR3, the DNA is TGTGCCAGTAGTATAGATCCCCGCTCTGGAAACACCATATATTTT.